This T cell receptor beta chain was found in a study of T cells in localized non-small cell lung cancer. Findings and caveats of the study: Tumor trailed uninvolved adjacent lung in T cell clonality, which peaked there. Longer survival (overall) was linked to higher T cell density in blood. Sequencing was limited to one tumor region, leaving the possibility of heterogeneity open. There were a median 57 of the top 100 tumor clones appearing in adjacent lung.

Here immunoSEQ multiplex PCR was the method, and the copy in TCRdb shows in-frame clones only, minus some. The data hold tens of thousands of clones, with more than 85% observed a single time. Concerning this clone: Antigen: not known.

Germline V gene sequence: CDR1 SGDLS, CDR2 YYNGEE. The CDR3 contains 16 residues. The ends were cut back, 4 bases at V and 2 bases at J, with 17 bases in the middle. This material consisted of PBMCs, taken before any cancer treatment. The receptor's source is a man aged 40-75 years with stage II lung adenocarcinoma. This sequence joins TRBV9 and TRBJ2-3, with D perhaps TRBD2 (5 bases). The CDR3: CASSPSPRPFTDTQYF. The CDR3 coding sequence is TGTGCCAGCAGCCCTAGCCCTCGTCCATTCACAGATACGCAGTATTTT.